A single sample is the source of the 9 T cell receptor beta chains below, sequenced in a study of post-analysis software for immune sequencing data. Study-wide findings and caveats: TRBV5-6, TRBV5-1 and TRBV20-1 were among four or five TRBV segments more frequent in patients than controls.

What these receptors recognize is not known. Unique molecular identifiers tagged the TCR beta cDNA libraries. TCRdb processed the PCR reads anew with MiXCR; each CDR3 protein has one entry. The sample includes roughly 800,000 distinct CDR3 sequences, around 45% seen only once; the top ten take 4.9%. The sample consisted of blood. Receptors originate from a girl aged 5 to 17 with multiple sclerosis.

The chain uses TRBV27 and TRBJ1-5; D unclear. This CDR3 is built from 13 residues. Trimming removed 6 bases at V and 2 bases at J, with 8 bases between. Germline V gene data show CDR1 as MNHEY and CDR2 as SMNVEV (reference sequence). In DNA, the CDR3 is TGTGCCAGCAGCAAACTGGGCAATCAGCCCCAGCATTTT. It is translated as CASSKLGNQPQHF.

This clonotype was seen a few times. The chain has TRBV6-2 or TRBV6-3 and TRBJ2-1; tentatively, D is TRBD2 (5 bases). Trimming stripped 4 bases from V and 8 bases from J, with 24 bases between. CDR1 is MNHEY and CDR2 is SVGEGT in the germline V gene. CDR3 size: 17 residues. CDR3 DNA: TGTGCCAGCAGTTCCAAAGCAGCTAGCTGGGTTGGCGATGAGCAGTTCTTC. The encoded protein is CASSSKAASWVGDEQFF.

The chain couples TRBV12-3 or TRBV12-4 to TRBJ2-3; D unresolved. V was trimmed by 5 bases and J by 4 bases, leaving 13 bases between them. This CDR3 region has 14 residues. CDR3 in DNA: TGTGCCAGCAGTCCCAGAGCGAGCGCAGATACGCAGTATTTT. Its protein product is CASSPRASADTQYF.

V and J are TRBV20-1 and TRBJ1-3; D perhaps matches TRBD1 (5 bases). Germline values: CDR1 DFQATT, CDR2 SNEGSKA (reference sequence). The CDR3 sequence is 12 residues long. The germline V and J ends were trimmed by 6 bases and 0 bases, with 6 bases remaining between them. The CDR3 reads CSAGGSGNTIYF. The CDR3 nucleotides are TGCAGTGCCGGGGGCTCTGGAAACACCATATATTTT.

This clonotype has just a few counts. This rearrangement joins TRBV20-1 to TRBJ2-7; D is uncertain. This CDR3 has 13 amino acids. Trimming shortened V by 5 bases and J by 2 bases, and 13 bases separated the two germline ends. Germline V gene lookup returns CDR1 DFQATT and CDR2 SNEGSKA (reference sequence). The CDR3 is CSAYKLGAYEQYF. In DNA, the CDR3 is TGCAGTGCTTATAAGCTAGGTGCCTACGAGCAGTACTTC.

The chain employs TRBV6-6 and TRBJ2-7; TRBD1 matches at 9 bases. The V gene end was trimmed by 6 bases and the J gene end by 6 bases; junction bases not matched to a gene: 6. This CDR3 has 13 residues. Germline values: CDR1 MNHNY, CDR2 SVGAGI (reference sequence). The chain's CDR3 is CASSDRGESEQYF. CDR3 bases: TGTGCCAGCAGCGACAGGGGGGAATCCGAGCAGTACTTC.

J is TRBJ2-7 and V is TRBV15, with D perhaps TRBD1 (5 bases). The length of the CDR3 is 13 residues. V lost 5 bases to trimming and J lost 1 base, with 9 bases between them. Looked up from germline, CDR1 is LNHNV and CDR2 is YYDKDF (reference sequence). CDR3 sequence: CATSEAGSYEQYF. The CDR3, as DNA: TGTGCCACCAGCGAGGCAGGGTCCTACGAGCAGTACTTC.

The chain is built from TRBV5-1 and TRBJ1-1; 8 nucleotides align to TRBD1. CDR3 length: 17 amino acids. V was pared by 3 bases and J by 0 bases, with 10 bases of the junction left unmatched. Per the germline V gene, CDR1 is SGHRS and CDR2 is YFSETQ. CDR3 loop: CASSYLAGGSMNTEAFF. The CDR3 coding sequence is TGCGCCAGCAGCTACTTGGCAGGGGGCTCCATGAACACTGAAGCTTTCTTT.

The V gene is TRBV10-1, the J gene TRBJ2-1; perhaps TRBD2 as D (5 bases). Germline V gene lookup returns CDR1 WNHNN and CDR2 SYGVQD (reference sequence). V dropped 2 bases and J dropped 0 bases, with 20 bases sitting between them. This CDR3 contains 19 residues. Here the CDR3 reads CASSELWLAIISSYNEQFF. CDR3 in DNA: TGCGCCAGCAGTGAGCTGTGGCTAGCAATCATAAGCTCCTACAATGAGCAGTTCTTC.